The rows below give T cell receptor beta chains drawn from one sample of a study of shared clonotypes between healthy human individuals. Some clones are missing from TCRdb's copy, which holds only in-frame ones; the method was immunoSEQ multiplex PCR. The sample includes roughly 2.6 million clones, approximately 90% of them seen just once. The specimen sequenced was naive CD4+ T cells sorted from blood. Source of these receptors: a man aged 18 to 29 in good health. Both conserved end residues are part of each CDR3. A D gene is named only where the DNA matches it firmly. Clone size, where shown, is once, few, many, or a class for clones that have expanded.

D gene: TRBD1
V gene: TRBV7-9
J gene: TRBJ1-3
clone size: NA
CDR3 protein: CASSSAGTGYPLVRNTIYF
CDR3 DNA: TGTGCCAGCAGCTCCGCCGGGACAGGGTATCCCCTTGTAAGAAACACCATATATTTT

D gene: NA
V gene: TRBV15
J gene: TRBJ1-6
clone size: NA
CDR3 protein: CATSRDPGGNSPLHF
CDR3 DNA: TGTGCCACCAGCAGGGACCCGGGCGGCAATTCACCCCTCCACTTT

D gene: TRBD1
V gene: TRBV7-9
J gene: TRBJ1-2
clone size: NA
CDR3 protein: CASSQVGQNYGYTF
CDR3 DNA: TGTGCCAGCAGCCAAGTGGGACAGAACTATGGCTACACCTTC

D gene: NA
V gene: TRBV28
J gene: TRBJ2-5
clone size: few
CDR3 protein: CASSLNQETQYF
CDR3 DNA: TGTGCCAGCAGTTTAAACCAAGAGACCCAGTACTTC

D gene: NA
V gene: TRBV9
J gene: TRBJ2-5
clone size: NA
CDR3 protein: CASSVAGGHNQETQYF
CDR3 DNA: TGTGCCAGCAGCGTAGCTGGGGGCCATAATCAAGAGACCCAGTACTTC

D gene: NA
V gene: TRBV7-2
J gene: TRBJ2-5
clone size: NA
CDR3 protein: CASSHGPGQETQYF
CDR3 DNA: TGTGCCAGCAGCCACGGACCGGGCCAAGAGACCCAGTACTTC

D gene: NA
V gene: TRBV19
J gene: TRBJ1-2
clone size: NA
CDR3 protein: CASSILRPANYGYTF
CDR3 DNA: TGTGCCAGTAGTATCCTGCGACCAGCTAACTATGGCTACACCTTC

D gene: TRBD1
V gene: TRBV6-5
J gene: TRBJ1-1
clone size: NA
CDR3 protein: CASTPTGGGYTEAFF
CDR3 DNA: TGTGCCAGCACCCCGACAGGGGGCGGGTACACTGAAGCTTTCTTT

D gene: NA
V gene: TRBV28
J gene: TRBJ1-6
clone size: NA
CDR3 protein: CASSSSSYNSPLHF
CDR3 DNA: TGTGCCAGCAGTTCTAGCTCCTATAATTCACCCCTCCACTTT

D gene: TRBD2
V gene: TRBV5-4
J gene: TRBJ2-7
clone size: NA
CDR3 protein: CASSGSGSGWVQYF
CDR3 DNA: TGTGCCAGCAGCGGCAGCGGGAGCGGGTGGGTGCAGTACTTC

D gene: NA
V gene: TRBV4-1
J gene: TRBJ1-5
clone size: NA
CDR3 protein: CASSQVSSGNQPQHF
CDR3 DNA: TGCGCCAGCAGCCAAGTATCCAGCGGCAATCAGCCCCAGCATTTT

D gene: TRBD1
V gene: TRBV28
J gene: TRBJ1-4
clone size: NA
CDR3 protein: CASSLFRQGRGSLFF
CDR3 DNA: TGTGCCAGCAGTTTATTTCGACAGGGTCGAGGGTCGCTGTTTTTT

D gene: NA
V gene: TRBV7-8
J gene: TRBJ2-7
clone size: NA
CDR3 protein: CASSLAQYEQYF
CDR3 DNA: TGTGCCAGCAGCTTAGCCCAGTACGAGCAGTACTTC

D gene: NA
V gene: TRBV7-8
J gene: TRBJ2-7
clone size: NA
CDR3 protein: CASSAGQPGVYEQYF
CDR3 DNA: TGTGCCAGCAGCGCGGGACAGCCTGGAGTCTACGAGCAGTACTTC

D gene: NA
V gene: TRBV7-9
J gene: TRBJ1-2
clone size: NA
CDR3 protein: CASSPLAVPEGGYTF
CDR3 DNA: TGTGCCAGCAGCCCCCTCGCCGTCCCAGAGGGGGGCTACACCTTC

D gene: NA
V gene: TRBV7-2
J gene: TRBJ1-1
clone size: NA
CDR3 protein: CASSLDGPTPAFF
CDR3 DNA: TGTGCCAGCAGCTTAGATGGGCCAACCCCAGCTTTCTTT

D gene: TRBD2
V gene: TRBV7-9
J gene: TRBJ2-7
clone size: NA
CDR3 protein: CASSPSGRASDEQYF
CDR3 DNA: TGTGCCAGCAGCCCTAGCGGGAGGGCCTCTGACGAGCAGTACTTC

D gene: TRBD1
V gene: TRBV4-2
J gene: TRBJ1-2
clone size: NA
CDR3 protein: CASSEFAGQLGPNYGYTF
CDR3 DNA: TGTGCCAGCAGCGAATTCGCGGGACAGTTAGGTCCTAACTATGGCTACACCTTC

D gene: NA
V gene: TRBV5-4
J gene: TRBJ1-1
clone size: NA
CDR3 protein: CASSLGYTEAFF
CDR3 DNA: TGTGCCAGCAGCTTAGGTTACACTGAAGCTTTCTTT

D gene: TRBD1
V gene: TRBV4-1
J gene: TRBJ2-4
clone size: NA
CDR3 protein: CASSLGQAKNIQYF
CDR3 DNA: TGCGCCAGCAGCCTGGGACAGGCCAAAAACATTCAGTACTTC

D gene: TRBD1
V gene: TRBV25-1
J gene: TRBJ2-5
clone size: NA
CDR3 protein: CASSGDRGRETQYF
CDR3 DNA: TGTGCCAGCAGTGGCGACAGGGGGAGGGAGACCCAGTACTTC

D gene: NA
V gene: TRBV6-4
J gene: TRBJ2-1
clone size: NA
CDR3 protein: CASSESVNNEQFF
CDR3 DNA: TGTGCCAGCAGTGAATCTGTGAACAATGAGCAGTTCTTC

D gene: NA
V gene: TRBV30
J gene: TRBJ1-2
clone size: NA
CDR3 protein: CAWSVPPNYGYTF
CDR3 DNA: TGTGCCTGGAGTGTACCCCCCAACTATGGCTACACCTTC

D gene: TRBD1
V gene: TRBV2
J gene: TRBJ2-7
clone size: NA
CDR3 protein: CASSRDSPYEQYF
CDR3 DNA: TGTGCCAGCAGTAGGGACAGCCCCTACGAGCAGTACTTC

D gene: NA
V gene: TRBV5-1
J gene: TRBJ2-3
clone size: NA
CDR3 protein: CASTPGQSTDTQYF
CDR3 DNA: TGCGCCAGCACCCCTGGACAGAGCACAGATACGCAGTATTTT

D gene: TRBD1
V gene: TRBV6-1
J gene: TRBJ2-5
clone size: NA
CDR3 protein: CASNGQVQETQYF
CDR3 DNA: TGTGCCAGCAACGGACAGGTCCAAGAGACCCAGTACTTC

D gene: TRBD1
V gene: TRBV5-8
J gene: TRBJ2-7
clone size: NA
CDR3 protein: CASSPRGTGRYEQYF
CDR3 DNA: TGTGCCAGCAGCCCAAGAGGGACAGGCAGATACGAGCAGTACTTC

D gene: TRBD2
V gene: TRBV19
J gene: TRBJ2-1
clone size: NA
CDR3 protein: CASTPRGDYNEQFF
CDR3 DNA: TGTGCCAGTACCCCCCGGGGGGACTACAATGAGCAGTTCTTC

D gene: TRBD2
V gene: TRBV6-1
J gene: TRBJ2-1
clone size: NA
CDR3 protein: CASTGGSSYNEQFF
CDR3 DNA: TGTGCCAGCACGGGCGGGAGCTCCTACAATGAGCAGTTCTTC

D gene: TRBD1
V gene: TRBV7-9
J gene: TRBJ1-1
clone size: NA
CDR3 protein: CASSLATGVNTEAFF
CDR3 DNA: TGTGCCAGCAGCTTAGCTACAGGGGTAAACACTGAAGCTTTCTTT

D gene: NA
V gene: TRBV6-5
J gene: TRBJ1-4
clone size: NA
CDR3 protein: CASSYVSPTEKLFF
CDR3 DNA: TGTGCCAGCAGTTACGTGTCCCCAACAGAAAAACTGTTTTTT

D gene: TRBD2
V gene: TRBV6-5
J gene: TRBJ2-2
clone size: NA
CDR3 protein: CASTRGGSTGELFF
CDR3 DNA: TGTGCCAGCACCCGGGGGGGGTCCACCGGGGAGCTGTTTTTT

D gene: NA
V gene: TRBV5-4
J gene: TRBJ2-5
clone size: NA
CDR3 protein: CASSFLTQETQYF
CDR3 DNA: TGTGCCAGCAGCTTCCTTACCCAAGAGACCCAGTACTTC

D gene: NA
V gene: TRBV28
J gene: TRBJ1-1
clone size: NA
CDR3 protein: CASSPVKGKNTEAFF
CDR3 DNA: TGTGCCAGCAGCCCAGTTAAGGGAAAGAACACTGAAGCTTTCTTT

D gene: NA
V gene: TRBV14
J gene: TRBJ1-2
clone size: NA
CDR3 protein: CASSQDRNGYTF
CDR3 DNA: TGTGCCAGCAGCCAAGACCGAAATGGCTACACCTTC

D gene: TRBD1
V gene: TRBV14
J gene: TRBJ1-2
clone size: NA
CDR3 protein: CASSRSGQGYGYTF
CDR3 DNA: TGTGCCAGCAGTCGATCGGGACAGGGTTATGGCTACACCTTC

D gene: TRBD2
V gene: TRBV6-4
J gene: TRBJ2-2
clone size: NA
CDR3 protein: CASRTSGGVDTGELFF
CDR3 DNA: TGTGCCAGCAGGACTAGCGGGGGGGTGGACACCGGGGAGCTGTTTTTT

D gene: NA
V gene: TRBV7-9
J gene: TRBJ2-5
clone size: NA
CDR3 protein: CASSLAQTYQETQYF
CDR3 DNA: TGTGCCAGCAGCTTAGCGCAAACATACCAAGAGACCCAGTACTTC

D gene: NA
V gene: TRBV11-2
J gene: TRBJ2-3
clone size: once
CDR3 protein: CASSPSVDTQYF
CDR3 DNA: TGTGCCAGCAGCCCCTCAGTAGATACGCAGTATTTT

D gene: NA
V gene: TRBV6-6
J gene: TRBJ1-1
clone size: NA
CDR3 protein: CASSIGTGGTEAFF
CDR3 DNA: TGTGCCAGCAGTATAGGGACGGGAGGCACTGAAGCTTTCTTT

D gene: NA
V gene: TRBV10-3
J gene: TRBJ1-3
clone size: NA
CDR3 protein: CAISSGDISSGNTIYF
CDR3 DNA: TGTGCCATCAGTTCAGGGGACATCAGCTCTGGAAACACCATATATTTT

D gene: NA
V gene: TRBV6-5
J gene: TRBJ2-3
clone size: NA
CDR3 protein: CASSYGLVPTDTQYF
CDR3 DNA: TGTGCCAGCAGTTATGGGCTAGTCCCCACAGATACGCAGTATTTT

D gene: NA
V gene: TRBV19
J gene: TRBJ1-2
clone size: NA
CDR3 protein: CASRGAGTDYGYTF
CDR3 DNA: TGTGCCAGTAGGGGGGCAGGGACGGACTATGGCTACACCTTC

D gene: NA
V gene: TRBV5-6
J gene: TRBJ1-6
clone size: NA
CDR3 protein: CASSLVIGGSYNSPLHF
CDR3 DNA: TGTGCCAGCAGCTTGGTGATAGGGGGATCCTATAATTCACCCCTCCACTTT

D gene: NA
V gene: TRBV27
J gene: TRBJ2-2
clone size: few
CDR3 protein: CASSFLSPGELFF
CDR3 DNA: TGTGCCAGCAGTTTTTTGTCTCCCGGGGAGCTGTTTTTT

D gene: TRBD2
V gene: TRBV5-1
J gene: TRBJ2-1
clone size: NA
CDR3 protein: CASSFLGLAGGENEQFF
CDR3 DNA: TGCGCCAGCAGCTTCCTGGGACTAGCGGGAGGTGAGAATGAGCAGTTCTTC

D gene: NA
V gene: TRBV5-4
J gene: TRBJ1-2
clone size: NA
CDR3 protein: CASSNGQFNYGYTF
CDR3 DNA: TGTGCCAGCAGCAATGGACAGTTTAACTATGGCTACACCTTC

D gene: NA
V gene: TRBV6-5
J gene: TRBJ2-6
clone size: NA
CDR3 protein: CASSYSTATRANVLTF
CDR3 DNA: TGTGCCAGCAGTTACTCGACCGCGACTCGGGCCAACGTCCTGACTTTC

D gene: NA
V gene: TRBV6-5
J gene: TRBJ2-3
clone size: NA
CDR3 protein: CASSYRGGPTDTQYF
CDR3 DNA: TGTGCCAGCAGTTACAGAGGGGGTCCCACAGATACGCAGTATTTT

D gene: TRBD2
V gene: TRBV5-1
J gene: TRBJ2-1
clone size: NA
CDR3 protein: CASRLAGGNEQFF
CDR3 DNA: TGCGCCAGCAGACTAGCGGGGGGCAATGAGCAGTTCTTC

D gene: NA
V gene: TRBV2
J gene: TRBJ1-6
clone size: few
CDR3 protein: CASQEGTPYNSPLHF
CDR3 DNA: TGTGCCAGTCAAGAGGGGACACCATATAATTCACCCCTCCACTTT

D gene: TRBD2
V gene: TRBV7-9
J gene: TRBJ2-7
clone size: NA
CDR3 protein: CASSRAGGQNEQYF
CDR3 DNA: TGTGCCAGCAGCCGAGCGGGAGGGCAAAACGAGCAGTACTTC